These 21 T cell receptor beta chains came from one sample sequenced in a study of blood T cell repertoires in COVID-19. Libraries were prepared by immunoSEQ multiplex PCR; TCRdb keeps only in-frame clonotypes and omits some of them. The data hold about 220,000 clones, with approximately 81% observed a single time. Sequenced: peripheral blood. The receptors here all came from a man aged 45-65 years who had recovered from COVID-19.

The chain couples TRBV7-2 to TRBJ2-1; D unclear. Germline V gives CDR1 SGHTA, CDR2 FQGNSA. The germline V and J ends were trimmed by 4 bases and 4 bases, with 8 bases remaining between them. The CDR3 has 13 amino acids. The CDR3 DNA follows: TGTGCCAGCAGCTCCCACAATTACAATGAGCAGTTCTTC. Encoded protein: CASSSHNYNEQFF.

The gene calls are TRBV28 and TRBJ2-7, with a possible D match to TRBD2 (6 bases). CDR1 MDHEN and CDR2 SYDVKM come from the germline V gene. CDR3 length: 16 residues. V was pared by 4 bases and J by 1 base, with 17 bases between. CDR3 nucleotides: TGTGCCAGCAGTTCACTTCACGGTAGCGGTTCCTACGAGCAGTACTTC. Translation gives CASSSLHGSGSYEQYF. The whole variable domain, remainder taken from reference TRBV28 and TRBJ2-7, is DVKVTQSSRYLVKRTGEKVFLECVQDMDHENMFWYRQDPGLGLRLIYFSYDVKMKEKGDIPEGYSVSREKKERFSLILESASTNQTSMYLCASSSLHGSGSYEQYFGPGTRLTVT.

The V call is TRBV27, the J call TRBJ2-7; possible D gene TRBD1, 6 bases. Trimming took off 6 bases at V and 4 bases at J, with 19 bases between the two ends. Germline lookup yields CDR1 MNHEY and CDR2 SMNVEV (reference sequence). The CDR3 consists of 15 residues. CDR3 nucleotides: TGTGCCAGCAGCCTCTCCCCGACAGGTGGATACGAGCAGTACTTC. Its translation is CASSLSPTGGYEQYF.

This clone was seen just once. This chain uses TRBV3-1 (or the pseudogene TRBV3-2) with TRBJ2-7; TRBD2 agrees at 10 bases. The ends lost 1 base at V and 7 bases at J; junction bases unmatched: 10. The length of the CDR3 is 16 residues. From germline, CDR1 is LGHDT and CDR2 YNNKEL (reference sequence). CDR3 DNA: TGTGCCAGCAGCCAAGGGGCTAGCGGGAGTGCTCTAGAGCAGTACTTC. Its translation is CASSQGASGSALEQYF.

There are a few counts of this clone. The chain couples TRBV7-2 to TRBJ1-6; 8 bases fit TRBD1. After removal of 5 bases from V and 7 bases from J, the junction contained 16 bases not matched to a gene. This CDR3 is 18 amino acids long. Germline lookup yields CDR1 SGHTA and CDR2 FQGNSA. CDR3 nucleotides: TGTGCCAGCAGCCTATCAGGGGGCGCGGGGGCGGGGAATTCACCCCTCCACTTT. It specifies CASSLSGGAGAGNSPLHF.

The gene calls are TRBV5-6 and TRBJ1-4; D possibly corresponds to TRBD1 (6 bases). CDR1 and CDR2 from the germline V gene are SGHDT and YYEEEE. CDR3 length equals 14 residues. V gave up 4 bases and J gave up 3 bases, with 10 bases separating them. The CDR3 DNA follows: TGTGCCAGCAGCCAAGGGGGTCCTAATGAAAAACTGTTTTTT. It translates to CASSQGGPNEKLFF.

In its sample, this clone was seen once. This same CDR3 is encoded by further DNA sequences in the sample. The chain has TRBV5-4 and TRBJ2-7; D gene uncertain. This CDR3 contains 14 residues. Germline CDR1 is SGHNT and CDR2 is YYREEE (reference sequence). Trimming removed 2 bases at V and 0 bases at J, with 9 bases between. CDR3 coding DNA: TGTGCCAGCAGCTTAGACCGGAGCTCCTACGAGCAGTACTTC. Translated, it gives CASSLDRSSYEQYF.

J is TRBJ1-5 and V is TRBV10-2, with D possibly matching TRBD1 (6 bases). There are 14 residues in the CDR3. Germline-derived CDR1 and CDR2 are WSHSY and SAAADI. Deletions cut 3 bases from V and 9 bases from J, with 15 bases between. CDR3 loop: CASSDGLQGLPQHF. The CDR3 coding sequence is TGCGCCAGCAGTGATGGATTACAGGGCTTGCCCCAGCATTTT.

The CDR3 protein is CASSIAGHLTDTQYF. The CDR3 region has the DNA TGTGCCAGTAGTATAGCGGGACATCTCACAGATACGCAGTATTTT. The chain uses TRBV19 and TRBJ2-3; TRBD1 might be the D (6 bases). CDR1 is LNHDA and CDR2 is SQIVND in the germline V gene (reference sequence). The CDR3 extends over 15 amino acids. The V and J ends lost 1 base and 2 bases respectively, with 10 bases between them.

The CDR3, as DNA: TGTGCCAGCAGGGGACAGCCGAACACCGGGGAGCTGTTTTTT. Translated: CASRGQPNTGELFF. The rearrangement joins TRBV2 to TRBJ2-2, with TRBD1 matching 7 bases. This CDR3 comprises 14 residues. The junction had 1 base not matched to a gene; V was cut back by 6 bases and J by 0 bases. CDR1 is SNHLY, CDR2 FYNNEI, per germline.

This clone turned up a few times. This chain connects TRBV7-2 to TRBJ1-6; D is possibly TRBD1 (5 bases). Looked up from germline, CDR1 is SGHTA and CDR2 is FQGNSA. This CDR3 contains 15 residues. Trimming left V 4 bases short and J 5 bases short, with 12 bases between. The CDR3 here is CASSSRRGNNSPLHF. The CDR3 DNA reads TGTGCCAGCAGCTCTCGGAGGGGCAATAATTCACCCCTCCACTTT.

J is TRBJ1-1 and V is TRBV28; the match to TRBD1 covers 7 bases. Germline V gene sequence: CDR1 MDHEN, CDR2 SYDVKM. The length of the CDR3 is 14 residues. V lost 4 bases and J lost 3; bases outside the gene matches: 5. In DNA, the CDR3 is TGTGCCAGCAGTTCGACAGGGCCGGACACTGAAGCTTTCTTT. Protein sequence: CASSSTGPDTEAFF.

The chain has TRBV2 and TRBJ1-2; D ambiguous. Trimming pared 4 bases from V and 9 bases from J, leaving 15 bases between. From germline, CDR1 is SNHLY and CDR2 FYNNEI. This CDR3 comprises 13 residues. The CDR3 reads CASSATEPSSYTF. CDR3 nucleotide sequence: TGTGCCAGCAGTGCAACAGAGCCTTCGAGCTACACCTTC. Looking up the rest from reference TRBV2 and TRBJ1-2 gives the full variable domain: EPEVTQTPSHQVTQMGQEVILRCVPISNHLYFYWYRQILGQKVEFLVSFYNNEISEKSEIFDDQFSVERPDGSNFTLKIRSTKLEDSAMYFCASSATEPSSYTFGSGTRLTVV.

V gene TRBV6-5 combines with J gene TRBJ2-7; 12 bases are shared with TRBD2. V was clipped by 4 bases and J by 0 bases; unmatched bases: 4. Germline loops: CDR1 MNHEY, CDR2 SVGAGI. There are 16 residues in the CDR3. The CDR3 reads CASSFMTSGSSYEQYF. The CDR3 nucleotides read TGTGCCAGCAGTTTCATGACTAGCGGGAGCTCCTACGAGCAGTACTTC.

V is TRBV5-4 and J is TRBJ2-7; possible D gene TRBD1, 5 bases. V lost 0 bases to trimming and J lost 0 bases, with 16 bases between them. CDR3 size: 17 residues. Germline V gene data show CDR1 as SGHNT and CDR2 as YYREEE (reference sequence). For the CDR3, the DNA is TGTGCCAGCAGCTTGGGCAAGGGGCGTCAATACTCCTACGAGCAGTACTTC. It specifies CASSLGKGRQYSYEQYF.

The gene calls are TRBV19 and TRBJ2-1, with a possible D match to TRBD2 (5 bases). V lost 7 bases, J lost 9 bases, and 13 bases lay in between. The germline gives CDR1 LNHDA, CDR2 SQIVND (reference sequence). The CDR3 loop spans 12 amino acids. CDR3 sequence: CASTGLGGEQFF. CDR3 bases: TGTGCCAGTACCGGACTGGGCGGTGAGCAGTTCTTC.

This clone was seen only once. The chain is built from TRBV29-1 and TRBJ2-7, with D perhaps matching TRBD2 (5 bases). V was trimmed by 3 bases and J by 5 bases, leaving 11 bases between them. Germline CDR1 is SQVTM and CDR2 is ANQGSEA. The CDR3 loop spans 12 amino acids. The CDR3 DNA is TGCAGCGTTGACGAGGGAGTAAACGAGCAGTACTTC. This sequence encodes CSVDEGVNEQYF.

The chain recombines TRBV7-2 with TRBJ1-4; 7 bases fit TRBD1. This CDR3 is 15 amino acids long. Per germline, CDR1 SGHTA and CDR2 FQGNSA. Losses at the gene ends were 6 bases for V and 3 bases for J; bases not matched to a gene: 7. CDR3: CASSYRTGPNEKLFF. In DNA, the CDR3 is TGTGCCAGCAGTTACCGGACAGGCCCTAATGAAAAACTGTTTTTT.

The chain couples TRBV19 to TRBJ2-4; 12 bases are a match to TRBD1. The junction had 4 bases not matched to a gene; V was cut back by 1 base and J by 9 bases. Per germline, CDR1 LNHDA and CDR2 SQIVND (reference sequence). The CDR3 totals 15 residues. The chain's CDR3 is CASSIGGTGGSIQYF. CDR3 nucleotides: TGTGCCAGTAGTATAGGCGGGACAGGGGGCTCCATTCAGTACTTC.

This chain links TRBV5-1 with TRBJ1-1, with D possibly being TRBD1 (6 bases). Germline-derived CDR1 and CDR2 are SGHRS and YFSETQ. The CDR3 is made up of 14 amino acids. V was trimmed by 4 bases and J by 1 base, leaving 11 bases between them. The CDR3 is CASSPQGRNTEAFF. In DNA, the CDR3 is TGCGCCAGCAGCCCGCAGGGGAGGAACACTGAAGCTTTCTTT.

The chain combines TRBV27 with TRBJ1-2, with D perhaps TRBD1 (5 bases). V was clipped by 4 bases and J by 4 bases, with 10 bases between them. CDR1 and CDR2 (germline): MNHEY, SMNVEV (reference sequence). The CDR3 length is 13 residues. The CDR3 coding sequence is TGTGCCAGCAGTTCGACAGTCTCCTATGGCTACACCTTC. Protein: CASSSTVSYGYTF.